Listed here are 32 T cell receptor beta chains from one sample, sequenced in a study of blood T cell repertoires in COVID-19. Produced via immunoSEQ multiplex PCR; TCRdb's table is partial and in-frame only. The data hold approximately 210,000 clones, with about 83% observed a single time. Sequencing was carried out using peripheral blood. These receptors were obtained from a middle-aged woman with active or convalescent COVID-19.

The J gene is TRBJ1-4, the V gene TRBV7-9; D is ambiguous. V shed 0 bases and J shed 12 bases, with 5 bases lying between them. CDR1 is SEHNR and CDR2 is FQNEAQ in the germline V gene (reference sequence). This CDR3 comprises 11 residues. The CDR3 protein is CASSLASELFF. CDR3 nucleotide sequence: TGTGCCAGCAGCTTAGCTAGTGAACTGTTTTTT.

This chain joins TRBV7-3 and TRBJ1-1; D uncertain. V dropped 5 bases and J dropped 5 bases, with 15 bases sitting between them. This CDR3 has 14 residues. In germline, CDR1 is SGHTA, CDR2 FQGTGA. Written as DNA, the CDR3 is TGTGCCAGCAGCACTCAGCCTGGAGGGACTGAAGCTTTCTTT. This translates into CASSTQPGGTEAFF.

This chain links TRBV3-1 (or the pseudogene TRBV3-2) with TRBJ1-2, with D uncertain. The length of the CDR3 is 13 residues. V lost 4 bases, J lost 4 bases, and 10 bases lay in between. Germline values: CDR1 LGHDT, CDR2 YNNKEL (reference sequence). CDR3 amino acids: CASSPFNSYGYTF. The CDR3 DNA follows: TGTGCCAGCAGCCCTTTTAATTCCTATGGCTACACCTTC.

The V call is TRBV6-5, the J call TRBJ2-7; maybe TRBD2 (5 bases). CDR1 MNHEY and CDR2 SVGAGI come from the germline V gene. The CDR3 has 12 amino acids. V was cut by 8 bases and J by 3 bases, with 11 bases left in between. The CDR3 sequence: CASGGPSYEQYF. The CDR3 nucleotides read TGTGCCAGCGGCGGGCCGAGCTACGAGCAGTACTTC.

This chain uses TRBV24-1 with TRBJ1-5; 9 bases agree with TRBD1. This CDR3 contains 17 residues. CDR1 KGHDR and CDR2 SFDVKD come from the germline V gene. Unmatched junction bases numbered 8, after V lost 3 bases and J lost 3 bases. CDR3 DNA sequence: TGTGCCACCAGTGATAGACCGACAGGGGGTAACAATCAGCCCCAGCATTTT. This sequence encodes CATSDRPTGGNNQPQHF.

The CDR3 here is CASSSGLASTDTQYF. The CDR3 DNA follows: TGTGCCAGCAGCTCCGGACTAGCGAGCACAGATACGCAGTATTTT. The chain has TRBV7-3 and TRBJ2-3; TRBD2 matches at 9 bases. CDR1 is SGHTA, CDR2 FQGTGA, per germline. The CDR3 length is 15 residues. Trimming cost V 4 bases and J 0 bases; bases outside gene matches: 2.

The gene calls are TRBV9 and TRBJ1-3; D unresolved. Germline V lookup: CDR1 SGDLS, CDR2 YYNGEE. CDR3 length: 16 amino acids. The V end was cut by 0 bases, the J end by 4 bases, with 14 bases between. CDR3 DNA sequence: TGTGCCAGCAGCGTAGCCCCAACCGGGTTGGGAAACACCATATATTTT. Translated, it gives CASSVAPTGLGNTIYF.

The chain has TRBV19 and TRBJ1-1, with 7 bases that match TRBD1. CDR3 length: 12 amino acids. CDR1 LNHDA and CDR2 SQIVND come from the germline V gene (reference sequence). The V gene end was trimmed by 9 bases and the J gene end by 4 bases; junction bases not matched to a gene: 5. The CDR3 sequence: CARKTGATEAFF. In DNA, the CDR3 is TGTGCCAGGAAAACAGGGGCCACTGAAGCTTTCTTT.

The chain has TRBV10-3 and TRBJ1-5, with 7 bases identical to TRBD1. This CDR3 spans 13 amino acids. Germline assignment: CDR1 ENHRY and CDR2 SYGVKD. V shed 8 bases, J shed 3 bases, and the junction held 4 bases outside the gene matches. In nucleotides, the CDR3 is TGTGCCATCCCTGGACAGGACAATCAGCCCCAGCATTTT. This encodes CAIPGQDNQPQHF.

This clone was counted only a few times. The V and J genes are TRBV4-1 and TRBJ1-4, with D unclear. The CDR3 sequence is 17 residues long. Trimming stripped 2 bases from V and 2 bases from J, with 15 bases between. From germline, CDR1 is MGHRA and CDR2 YSYEKL. DNA of the CDR3: TGCGCCAGCAGCCAACTGATAGATACGAGGACTAATGAAAAACTGTTTTTT. Its protein is CASSQLIDTRTNEKLFF.

The chain links TRBV5-1 to TRBJ2-7, with 9 bases lining up with TRBD1. CDR1 is SGHRS, CDR2 YFSETQ, per germline. The length of the CDR3 is 15 residues. V shed 4 bases, J shed 3 bases, and the junction held 8 bases outside the gene matches. The chain's CDR3 is CASSPAGTGSYEQYF. As DNA, the CDR3 is TGCGCCAGCAGCCCGGCCGGGACAGGGAGCTACGAGCAGTACTTC.

The rearrangement links TRBV5-1 to TRBJ1-3; D is undetermined. This CDR3 region has 14 residues. V lost 4 bases and J lost 0, with 8 bases in between. The germline gives CDR1 SGHRS, CDR2 YFSETQ. The CDR3 DNA sequence: TGCGCCAGCAGCCCCGACACCTCTGGAAACACCATATATTTT. Its protein is CASSPDTSGNTIYF.

This clone has only one observation. V usage is TRBV5-1 and J usage is TRBJ2-3, with D tentatively TRBD1 (6 bases). Between the trimmed V and J ends, which lost 2 bases and 4 bases, there was a span of 11 bases. This CDR3 is built from 14 residues. The germline CDR1 and CDR2 sequences are SGHRS and YFSETQ. The CDR3 DNA reads TGCGCCAGCAGCTTAGAGACAGGAGCAGATACGCAGTATTTT. It encodes CASSLETGADTQYF.

The chain joins TRBV7-9 to TRBJ2-2, with 10 bases lining up with TRBD2. From germline, CDR1 is SEHNR and CDR2 FQNEAQ (reference sequence). V dropped 2 bases and J dropped 6; count of bases not matched to a gene: 3. CDR3 length: 15 amino acids. CDR3 sequence reads: CASSLTSGEAGELFF. Written as DNA, the CDR3 is TGTGCCAGCAGCTTAACTAGCGGGGAGGCCGGGGAGCTGTTTTTT. Full variable domain (missing parts from reference TRBV7-9 and TRBJ2-2): DTGVSQNPRHKITKRGQNVTFRCDPISEHNRLYWYRQTLGQGPEFLTYFQNEAQLEKSRLLSDRFSAERPKGSFSTLEIQRTEQGDSAMYLCASSLTSGEAGELFFGEGSRLTVL.

J is TRBJ2-7 and V is TRBV7-6; 9 bases are a match to TRBD1. This CDR3 has 16 residues. The V gene end was trimmed by 5 bases and the J gene end by 4 bases; junction bases not matched to a gene: 12. Germline CDR1 and CDR2: SGHVS and FNYEAQ. CDR3 DNA: TGTGCCAGCAGCACTCTCCCGGGACAGGGTAGTTACGAGCAGTACTTC. Translation: CASSTLPGQGSYEQYF. Together with reference TRBV7-6 and TRBJ2-7, the CDR3 gives the full variable domain: GAGVSQSPRYKVTKRGQDVALRCDPISGHVSLYWYRQALGQGPEFLTYFNYEAQQDKSGLPNDRFSAERPEGSISTLTIQRTEQRDSAMYRCASSTLPGQGSYEQYFGPGTRLTVT.

The chain is built from TRBV13 and TRBJ1-3, with TRBD1 as a possible D gene (5 bases). The germline V gene has CDR1 PRHDT and CDR2 FYEKMQ (reference sequence). The CDR3 has 15 residues. V lost 1 base and J 4 bases, leaving 11 bases between the germline ends. CDR3 region: CASSLEIGAGNTIYF. As DNA, the CDR3 is TGTGCCAGCAGCTTAGAGATTGGGGCAGGAAACACCATATATTTT. The full variable domain, with the rest looked up from reference TRBV13 and TRBJ1-3, is AAGVIQSPRHLIKEKRETATLKCYPIPRHDTVYWYQQGPGQDPQFLISFYEKMQSDKGSIPDRFSAQQFSDYHSELNMSSLELGDSALYFCASSLEIGAGNTIYFGEGSWLTVV.

This chain joins TRBV29-1 and TRBJ1-1; a weak D match, TRBD1 (6 bases). This CDR3 has 12 residues. V was shortened by 7 bases and J by 6 bases, with 15 bases between the two germline ends. Per germline, CDR1 SQVTM and CDR2 ANQGSEA. Written as DNA, the CDR3 is TGCAGCGATGGGGACACAAGCGCTGAAGCTTTCTTT. Amino acid sequence: CSDGDTSAEAFF.

The chain carries TRBV4-3 and TRBJ1-2, with 7 bases aligning to TRBD1. Germline trimming cut 5 bases from V and 3 bases from J; bases unmatched to any gene: 6. The CDR3 runs to 14 residues. Germline V gives CDR1 LGHNA, CDR2 YSLEER. CDR3 nucleotide sequence: TGCGCCAGCAGCATAGACAGGGAACACTATGGCTACACCTTC. It translates to CASSIDREHYGYTF.

This clone was observed a single time. The V gene is TRBV16, the J gene TRBJ2-3, with TRBD1 matching 11 bases. The length of the CDR3 is 15 residues. CDR1 is KGHSY and CDR2 is FQNENV in the germline V gene. V was clipped by 3 bases and J by 6 bases; unmatched bases: 5. The CDR3 is CASSQWTGGRDTQYF. CDR3 DNA sequence: TGTGCCAGCAGCCAGTGGACAGGGGGCAGGGATACGCAGTATTTT.

V and J are TRBV5-1 and TRBJ1-1; 7 bases are a match to TRBD1. CDR1 SGHRS and CDR2 YFSETQ come from the germline V gene. The CDR3 consists of 15 residues. V lost 5 bases and J lost 1; bases outside the gene matches: 8. The CDR3 sequence: CASRSRTGGNTEAFF. The DNA of the CDR3 is TGCGCCAGCAGGTCTAGGACAGGAGGGAACACTGAAGCTTTCTTT. Filled out from reference TRBV5-1 and TRBJ1-1, the complete variable domain reads KAGVTQTPRYLIKTRGQQVTLSCSPISGHRSVSWYQQTPGQGLQFLFEYFSETQRNKGNFPGRFSGRQFSNSRSEMNVSTLELGDSALYLCASRSRTGGNTEAFFGQGTRLTVV.

The chain carries TRBV4-1 and TRBJ2-7; TRBD2 matches 7 bases. The V segment lost 3 bases and the J segment 5 bases; nucleotides outside the gene matches: 13. The CDR3 runs 16 residues. From germline, CDR1 is MGHRA and CDR2 YSYEKL. In DNA, the CDR3 is TGCGCCAGCAGCCACCCCGCTGCGGGAGTCTTTAACGAGCAGTACTTC. Translating gives CASSHPAAGVFNEQYF.

The V call is TRBV7-9, the J call TRBJ2-2, with 9 bases matching TRBD2. The germline gives CDR1 SEHNR, CDR2 FQNEAQ (reference sequence). The ends lost 2 bases at V and 4 bases at J; junction bases unmatched: 11. CDR3 length: 18 amino acids. This CDR3 is CASSLRGYSGGRTGELFF. The CDR3 DNA follows: TGTGCCAGCAGCTTACGGGGCTATAGCGGGGGCCGCACCGGGGAGCTGTTTTTT.

This chain connects TRBV5-1 to TRBJ1-4, with 8 bases aligning to TRBD1. The CDR3 has 15 amino acids. With 5 bases clipped from V and 7 bases from J, the junction kept 10 bases outside the gene matches. Germline values: CDR1 SGHRS, CDR2 YFSETQ. The CDR3 nucleotides read TGCGCCAGCAGGTTACAGGGGGAGCAGGTTGAAAAACTGTTTTTT. Translation gives CASRLQGEQVEKLFF.

The chain joins TRBV30 to TRBJ1-5, with 10 nucleotides matching TRBD1. The V gene's germline CDR1 is GTSNPN and CDR2 SVGIG (reference sequence). J was trimmed by 5 bases and V by 1 base; bases with no gene match: 2. The CDR3 contains 14 residues. CDR3 nucleotide sequence: TGTGCCTGGAGTGCTGGGACAGGGGATCAGCCCCAGCATTTT. Amino acid sequence: CAWSAGTGDQPQHF. The variable domain in full, completed from reference TRBV30 and TRBJ1-5, reads SQTIHQWPATLVQPVGSPLSLECTVEGTSNPNLYWYRQAAGRGLQLLFYSVGIGQISSEVPQNLSASRPQDRQFILSSKKLLLSDSGFYLCAWSAGTGDQPQHFGDGTRLSIL.

The V call is TRBV25-1, the J call TRBJ2-3; 7 nucleotides agree with TRBD1. Germline trimming cut 1 base from V and 1 base from J; bases unmatched to any gene: 11. Germline-derived CDR1 and CDR2 are MGHDK and SYGVNS. This CDR3 contains 18 residues. The CDR3 reads CASSELRGPTQGTDTQYF. The CDR3 nucleotides are TGTGCCAGCAGTGAATTAAGGGGGCCTACGCAGGGCACAGATACGCAGTATTTT.

This sequence joins TRBV6-2 or TRBV6-3 and TRBJ2-3, with D perhaps TRBD1 (5 bases). The germline gives CDR1 MNHEY, CDR2 SVGEGT. CDR3 length: 14 residues. The V and J ends lost 5 bases and 5 bases respectively, with 14 bases between them. This chain's CDR3 is CASSAQGWGDTQYF. CDR3 DNA sequence: TGTGCCAGCAGTGCGCAGGGATGGGGAGATACGCAGTATTTT.

The count of this clone is one. The V gene is TRBV6-5, the J gene TRBJ1-5; D not resolved. The V gene's germline CDR1 is MNHEY and CDR2 SVGAGI. The CDR3 runs 13 residues. Trimming left V 10 bases short and J 0 bases short, with 10 bases between. CDR3 nucleotide sequence: TGTGCCATCCAGGCATATAGCAATCAGCCCCAGCATTTT. Protein sequence: CAIQAYSNQPQHF.

This chain uses TRBV5-4 with TRBJ2-2; 10 positions agree with TRBD2. The CDR3 runs 17 residues. V shed 0 bases, J shed 0 bases, and the junction held 2 bases outside the gene matches. CDR1 is SGHNT and CDR2 is YYREEE in the germline V gene (reference sequence). The CDR3 DNA follows: TGTGCCAGCAGCTTGGAACTAGCGGGGACGAACACCGGGGAGCTGTTTTTT. Translation: CASSLELAGTNTGELFF.

J is TRBJ2-7 and V is TRBV5-1; D perhaps matches TRBD2 (7 bases). The length of the CDR3 is 15 residues. Germline CDR1 and CDR2: SGHRS and YFSETQ. V was pared by 0 bases and J by 5 bases, with 15 bases between. DNA for the CDR3: TGCGCCAGCAGCTTGGCTTCGGGGGGCGAGGACGAGCAGTACTTC. It encodes CASSLASGGEDEQYF.

This chain links TRBV28 with TRBJ2-5, with TRBD2 identical over 7 bases. The junction had 14 bases not matched to a gene; V was cut back by 2 bases and J by 5 bases. The CDR3 is 17 amino acids. Germline CDR1 is MDHEN and CDR2 is SYDVKM. CDR3 residues: CASSLPIERGTWETQYF. In DNA, the CDR3 is TGTGCCAGCAGTTTACCCATAGAGCGGGGCACGTGGGAGACCCAGTACTTC.

The chain joins TRBV30 to TRBJ1-5, with a tentative D call TRBD1 (6 bases). This CDR3 region has 16 residues. Germline V gene sequence: CDR1 GTSNPN, CDR2 SVGIG (reference sequence). The V gene lost 5 bases and the J gene lost 5 bases, with 22 bases spanning the gap. CDR3 in DNA: TGTGCCTGGTCTTTTCCTACACAGGGCGGACATCAGCCCCAGCATTTT. Translation: CAWSFPTQGGHQPQHF.

The chain employs TRBV11-3 and TRBJ1-3; 10 bases map to TRBD1. The V and J ends lost 6 bases and 3 bases, in that order; junction bases with no gene match: 2. Per germline, CDR1 SGHNT and CDR2 YENEEA. CDR3 length equals 14 residues. CDR3 DNA sequence: TGTGCCAGCAGGACAGGGGGCAGTGGAAACACCATATATTTT. As protein: CASRTGGSGNTIYF.